The present T cell receptor (beta chain) was sequenced within a study of blood T cells in healthy people across ages. Study context: About one barcoded beta molecule per two T cells was captured by template switching. Study-level findings and limits: A roughly linear fall in TCR beta diversity per million T cells was seen with increasing age.

A word on this clonotype: Its matching antigen is unknown. One end of the junction fails to match germline, which may point to a read error.

The use of a sample-barcoded 5' primer and a J-beta primer mix characterized a second PCR of about 7 to 12 cycles. TCRdb fed the 5' RACE reads into MiXCR, producing one record per CDR3 protein. This table holds hundreds of thousands of distinct CDR3 sequences, approximately 53% found once. Extractions gave at least 5.5 micrograms of total RNA per sample. This sequence originates from a man aged 35-49 years in good health. Material for sequencing was blood.

The CDR3 here is CSARDQADTEAFF. As DNA, the CDR3 is TGCAGCGCTAGAGATCAGGCGGACACTGAAGCTTTCTTT. The J gene is TRBJ1-1, the V gene TRBV20-1; D not resolved. Looked up from germline, CDR1 is DFQATT and CDR2 is SNEGSKA (reference sequence). The CDR3 is 13 amino acids.